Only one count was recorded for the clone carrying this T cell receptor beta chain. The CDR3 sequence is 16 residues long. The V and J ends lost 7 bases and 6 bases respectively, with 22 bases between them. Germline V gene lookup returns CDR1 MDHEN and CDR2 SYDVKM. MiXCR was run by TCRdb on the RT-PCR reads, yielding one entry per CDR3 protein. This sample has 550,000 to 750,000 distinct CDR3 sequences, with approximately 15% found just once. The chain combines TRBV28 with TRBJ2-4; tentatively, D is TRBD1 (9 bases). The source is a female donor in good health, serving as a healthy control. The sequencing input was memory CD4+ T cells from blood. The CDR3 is CASTGGTGRGGNIQYF. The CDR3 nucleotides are TGTGCCAGCACGGGGGGGACAGGGAGGGGAGGAAACATTCAGTACTTC.